One T cell receptor beta chain is described in this entry. The target antigen is unknown. Per germline, CDR1 MNHNS and CDR2 SASEGT. The CDR3 has 17 residues. Trimming left V 6 bases short and J 2 bases short, with 23 bases between. These data come from a study of identical twins. Study-wide results and caveats: In drawing conclusions, the study used cross-sectional statistical analysis and did not follow the same donors.

TCRdb ran MiXCR on the 5' RACE reads and lists one entry per CDR3 protein. Among 1.5 million to 2 million distinct CDR3 sequences listed, around 29% were seen once. Every donor was a healthy Caucasian. The chain recombines TRBV6-1 with TRBJ2-7; maybe TRBD1 (6 bases). This sequence was found in a newborn girl in good health. The specimen sequenced was cord blood. The CDR3 here is CASSQDLDWTATYEQYF. The CDR3 DNA reads as TGTGCCAGCAGCCAAGACCTTGATTGGACAGCAACCTACGAGCAGTACTTC.